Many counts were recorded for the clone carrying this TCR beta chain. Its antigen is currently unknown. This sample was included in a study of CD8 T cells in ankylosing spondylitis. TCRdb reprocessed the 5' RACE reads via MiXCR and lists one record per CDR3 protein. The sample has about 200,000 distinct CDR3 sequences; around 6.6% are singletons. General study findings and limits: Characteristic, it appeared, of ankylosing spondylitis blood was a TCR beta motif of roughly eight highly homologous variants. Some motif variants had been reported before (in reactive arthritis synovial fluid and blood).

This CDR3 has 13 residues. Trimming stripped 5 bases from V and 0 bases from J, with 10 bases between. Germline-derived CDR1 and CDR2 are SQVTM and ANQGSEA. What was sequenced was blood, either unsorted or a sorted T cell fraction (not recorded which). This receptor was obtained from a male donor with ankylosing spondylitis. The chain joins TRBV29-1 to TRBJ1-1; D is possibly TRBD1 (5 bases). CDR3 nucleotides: TGCAGCGTTTTGGGGGGAATGAACACTGAAGCTTTCTTT. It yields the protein CSVLGGMNTEAFF.